Below are 14 T cell receptor beta chains sequenced from a single sample in a study of blood T cell repertoires in COVID-19 (dated by TCRdb to 2019 to 2021). Library method: the immunoSEQ multiplex PCR assay. TCRdb holds this immuneACCESS table with in-frame rearrangements only. Some clones are missing; in checked studies, unresolved V genes explain under half, and the rest has no known cause. In this sample the table shows approximately 150,000 clones, 70% to 90% of which occur a single time. The biggest ten clones account for approximately 7.6% of the sample. The sequenced sample was peripheral blood. The receptor source for this set is a woman of 80 years or more with COVID-19, enrolled during active disease.

This chain links TRBV2 with TRBJ2-3, with 7 bases matching TRBD2. Germline lookup yields CDR1 SNHLY and CDR2 FYNNEI. Trimming removed 2 bases from V and 8 bases from J; junction bases left unmatched: 4. CDR3 length: 13 amino acids. For the CDR3, the DNA is TGTGCCAGCAGTGAAACGGGAGGTGCTACGCAGTATTTT. Translating it yields CASSETGGATQYF. The variable domain in full, completed from reference TRBV2 and TRBJ2-3, reads EPEVTQTPSHQVTQMGQEVILRCVPISNHLYFYWYRQILGQKVEFLVSFYNNEISEKSEIFDDQFSVERPDGSNFTLKIRSTKLEDSAMYFCASSETGGATQYFGPGTRLTVL.

The genes are TRBV2 and TRBJ1-2, with 10 positions matching TRBD1. The CDR3 has 15 amino acids. V lost 4 bases, J lost 0 bases, and 2 bases stayed unmatched. The germline V gene has CDR1 SNHLY and CDR2 FYNNEI. CDR3 in amino acids: CASSVGQGTNYGYTF. Written as DNA, the CDR3 is TGTGCCAGCAGTGTGGGACAGGGGACTAACTATGGCTACACCTTC.

This chain uses TRBV7-9 with TRBJ1-1; D is unclear. The CDR3 spans 12 residues. The V end lost 3 bases, the J end lost 10 bases, and 12 bases lay between the germline ends. Germline V gives CDR1 SEHNR, CDR2 FQNEAQ (reference sequence). The CDR3 coding sequence is TGTGCCAGCAGCTTTCCTCGGGTCGGAGCTTTCTTT. Protein sequence: CASSFPRVGAFF.

This chain joins TRBV27 and TRBJ2-3, with D maybe TRBD2 (5 bases). Per the germline V gene, CDR1 is MNHEY and CDR2 is SMNVEV (reference sequence). This CDR3 is 15 amino acids long. The V and J ends lost 6 bases and 6 bases respectively, with 19 bases between them. In DNA form, the CDR3 reads TGTGCCAGCAGCGACGGGGATCAGTTCGGGGATACGCAGTATTTT. It specifies CASSDGDQFGDTQYF.

V and J are TRBV2 and TRBJ1-4, with 12 bases that match TRBD1. Trimming removed 10 bases from V and 3 bases from J; junction bases left unmatched: 6. This CDR3 contains 15 residues. Germline V gene data show CDR1 as SNHLY and CDR2 as FYNNEI. The CDR3 nucleotides are TGTGCCACCCGGGACAGGGGGCTCGCTAATGAAAAACTGTTTTTT. Translated, it gives CATRDRGLANEKLFF.

The gene calls are TRBV27 and TRBJ1-2; D is uncertain. The CDR3 totals 13 residues. V was clipped by 5 bases and J by 8 bases, with 15 bases between them. The germline V gene encodes CDR1 MNHEY and CDR2 SMNVEV (reference sequence). CDR3 bases: TGTGCCAGCAGTCCCCCTTCCCGAGGCGGCTACACCTTC. It yields the protein CASSPPSRGGYTF.

This sequence joins TRBV3-1 (or the pseudogene TRBV3-2) and TRBJ2-1; 7 bases agree with TRBD1. The V segment lost 6 bases and the J segment 0 bases; nucleotides outside the gene matches: 2. CDR3 length: 14 residues. Germline V gives CDR1 LGHDT, CDR2 YNNKEL (reference sequence). This chain's CDR3 is CASRGDSSYNEQFF. As DNA, the CDR3 is TGTGCCAGCAGGGGGGACAGCTCCTACAATGAGCAGTTCTTC.

The chain has TRBV7-6 and TRBJ1-3; D is ambiguous. V gave up 0 bases and J gave up 2 bases, with 11 bases separating them. The germline V gene has CDR1 SGHVS and CDR2 FNYEAQ. The CDR3 is made up of 16 amino acids. CDR3 in amino acids: CASSLAELSAGNTIYF. DNA of the CDR3: TGTGCCAGCAGCTTAGCCGAACTAAGCGCTGGAAACACCATATATTTT.

The chain links TRBV7-9 to TRBJ2-7; TRBD1 aligns across 7 bases. Germline assignment: CDR1 SEHNR and CDR2 FQNEAQ (reference sequence). CDR3 length: 13 amino acids. With 6 bases clipped from V and 5 bases from J, the junction kept 7 bases outside the gene matches. The DNA for the CDR3 is TGTGCCAGCAGTCGGCAGGGGGTCCACGAGCAGTACTTC. It translates to CASSRQGVHEQYF.

The chain couples TRBV2 to TRBJ1-2, with 7 nucleotides matching TRBD1. The V and J ends lost 8 bases and 6 bases, in that order; junction bases with no gene match: 6. Germline loops: CDR1 SNHLY, CDR2 FYNNEI. The CDR3 totals 12 residues. This CDR3 reads CASDPTGNGYTF. The CDR3 DNA sequence: TGTGCCAGCGACCCGACAGGGAATGGCTACACCTTC.

This chain uses TRBV19 with TRBJ1-1; tentative D call: TRBD1 (5 bases). V was clipped by 3 bases and J by 7 bases, with 18 bases between them. The germline CDR1 and CDR2 sequences are LNHDA and SQIVND (reference sequence). This CDR3 has 15 amino acids. The CDR3 region has the DNA TGTGCCAGTAGTATTTATATCTCCAGGGATGATGAAGCTTTCTTT. Amino acid sequence: CASSIYISRDDEAFF.

V and J are TRBV7-8 and TRBJ1-4; D may be TRBD1 (5 bases). This CDR3 has 15 residues. Per germline, CDR1 SGHVS and CDR2 FQNEAQ. V lost 5 bases, J lost 8 bases, and 18 bases lay in between. This chain's CDR3 is CASSIELGRPEKLFF. The CDR3 DNA reads TGTGCCAGCAGCATAGAGTTGGGGCGGCCGGAAAAACTGTTTTTT.

J is TRBJ2-1 and V is TRBV7-8; 11 bases map to TRBD2. After removal of 6 bases from V and 12 bases from J, the junction contained 7 bases not matched to a gene. CDR3 length: 13 residues. Germline CDR1 SGHVS, CDR2 FQNEAQ. The chain's CDR3 is CASRKGLADRQFF. The CDR3 DNA reads TGTGCCAGCAGAAAGGGACTAGCGGACCGGCAGTTCTTC.

This sequence joins TRBV6-5 and TRBJ1-1; 9 positions match TRBD1. The CDR3 has 14 amino acids. CDR1 and CDR2 from the germline V gene are MNHEY and SVGAGI. Germline trimming cut 7 bases from V and 4 bases from J; bases unmatched to any gene: 7. The CDR3 nucleotides read TGTGCCAGCATCCGGGACAGGGCAGTCACTGAAGCTTTCTTT. Translating it yields CASIRDRAVTEAFF.